Following are 23 T cell receptor beta chains from one sample sequenced in a study of T cell changes during pregnancy in multiple sclerosis. The data were produced by immunoSEQ multiplex PCR, yet TCRdb's version contains in-frame clones alone and is incomplete. This sample has fewer than 25,000 clones, with around 89% found just once. The sequencing used CD8+ T cells from peripheral blood mononuclear cells, collected in the first trimester of pregnancy. The receptors come from a female donor with multiple sclerosis, enrolled in a pregnancy study.

The chain recombines TRBV30 with TRBJ2-2; 7 nucleotides align to TRBD1. The germline gives CDR1 GTSNPN, CDR2 SVGIG (reference sequence). V gave up 3 bases and J gave up 3 bases; unmatched junction bases: 7. The CDR3 totals 15 residues. Here the CDR3 DNA reads TGTGCCTGGAGCCCCCTCACAGGGGACACCGGGGAGCTGTTTTTT. It yields the protein CAWSPLTGDTGELFF.

The chain uses TRBV27 and TRBJ2-5, with 8 bases that match TRBD2. CDR1 is MNHEY, CDR2 SMNVEV, per germline (reference sequence). The V segment lost 5 bases and the J segment 4 bases; nucleotides outside the gene matches: 6. There are 14 residues in the CDR3. The CDR3, as DNA: TGTGCCAGCAGTCTGCGAGCGGGAGTAGAGACCCAGTACTTC. Translated: CASSLRAGVETQYF.

This chain connects TRBV6-5 to TRBJ2-2; 7 bases map to TRBD2. Looked up from germline, CDR1 is MNHEY and CDR2 is SVGAGI. The J segment lost 8 bases and the V segment lost 0 bases, leaving 9 bases of the junction unmatched. There are 16 residues in the CDR3. The CDR3 spells CASSYSIGEGAGELFF. In nucleotides, the CDR3 is TGTGCCAGCAGTTACTCGATCGGGGAGGGTGCAGGGGAGCTGTTTTTT.

The genes are TRBV6-1 and TRBJ1-4; TRBD1 agrees at 12 bases. The CDR3 is 15 amino acids. Germline lookup yields CDR1 MNHNS and CDR2 SASEGT. Trimming cost V 5 bases and J 5 bases; bases outside gene matches: 3. The CDR3 region has the DNA TGTGCCAGCAGTACCGGGACAGGGGGCAATGAAAAACTGTTTTTT. It yields the protein CASSTGTGGNEKLFF.

The chain has TRBV27 and TRBJ2-5; 13 positions agree with TRBD2. V lost 5 bases, J lost 5 bases, and 8 bases stayed unmatched. The CDR3 consists of 16 residues. Germline V gene sequence: CDR1 MNHEY, CDR2 SMNVEV (reference sequence). Here the CDR3 reads CASSPSTSGRAETQYF. The DNA of the CDR3 is TGTGCCAGCAGTCCCTCCACTAGCGGGAGGGCGGAGACCCAGTACTTC.

This chain joins TRBV11-2 and TRBJ2-7; 9 nucleotides match TRBD2. Germline loops: CDR1 SGHAT, CDR2 FQNNGV. With 6 bases clipped from V and 4 bases from J, the junction kept 10 bases outside the gene matches. The CDR3 sequence is 15 residues long. CDR3 DNA sequence: TGTGCCAGCAGTTATGAGGCGGGAGGGAATTACGAGCAGTACTTC. Translating gives CASSYEAGGNYEQYF.

The chain combines TRBV30 with TRBJ2-7; possibly TRBD2 for D (5 bases). Germline V gene lookup returns CDR1 GTSNPN and CDR2 SVGIG (reference sequence). V lost 3 bases and J 6 bases, leaving 12 bases between the germline ends. CDR3 size: 12 residues. CDR3 residues: CAWSLGLSEQYF. CDR3 nucleotide sequence: TGTGCCTGGAGCCTCGGACTGAGCGAGCAGTACTTC.

This chain links TRBV7-9 with TRBJ2-2; 10 bases map to TRBD2. There are 18 residues in the CDR3. CDR1 is SEHNR, CDR2 FQNEAQ, per germline (reference sequence). V was pared by 2 bases and J by 5 bases, with 11 bases of the junction left unmatched. CDR3 region: CASSLFGISGRGTGELFF. CDR3 bases: TGTGCCAGCAGCTTATTTGGGATCAGCGGGAGGGGGACCGGGGAGCTGTTTTTT.

The chain has TRBV4-3 and TRBJ1-3, with D unresolved. CDR3 size: 16 residues. V dropped 0 bases and J dropped 0 bases, with 9 bases sitting between them. The germline V gene has CDR1 LGHNA and CDR2 YSLEER. The CDR3 is CASSQDTYSSGNTIYF. CDR3 bases: TGCGCCAGCAGCCAAGATACGTACAGCTCTGGAAACACCATATATTTT.

V is TRBV5-1 and J is TRBJ2-7; perhaps TRBD1 as D (5 bases). The CDR3 runs 14 residues. The germline V and J ends were trimmed by 2 bases and 2 bases, with 11 bases remaining between them. The germline V gene encodes CDR1 SGHRS and CDR2 YFSETQ. The CDR3 bases are TGCGCCAGCAGCTTAAGGGGCATCGCCTACGAGCAGTACTTC. Translated: CASSLRGIAYEQYF.

Here the CDR3 DNA reads TGTGCCAGCAGTTTATCGGCGGGGGCTTCCTACAATGAGCAGTTCTTC. Amino acid sequence: CASSLSAGASYNEQFF. V is TRBV27 and J is TRBJ2-1, with D tentatively TRBD2 (7 bases). CDR3 length equals 16 residues. Germline assignment: CDR1 MNHEY and CDR2 SMNVEV (reference sequence). Trimming took 0 bases from V and 1 from J, leaving 10 bases between them.

The chain carries TRBV9 and TRBJ2-3; 8 nucleotides agree with TRBD2. Germline lookup yields CDR1 SGDLS and CDR2 YYNGEE. This CDR3 comprises 16 residues. V was clipped by 2 bases and J by 1 base; unmatched bases: 6. The CDR3 is CASSVLSGEGTDTQYF. The CDR3 region has the DNA TGTGCCAGCAGCGTCCTTAGCGGGGAGGGCACAGATACGCAGTATTTT.

The chain recombines TRBV23-1 with TRBJ2-5, with TRBD2 matching over 14 bases. TRBV23-1 belongs to the ORF category, with a function that is uncertain. The CDR3 is 16 residues long. V was pared by 2 bases and J by 4 bases, with 3 bases of the junction left unmatched. The CDR3 is CASSQPGLAGVETQYF. For the CDR3, the DNA is TGCGCCAGCAGTCAACCGGGACTAGCGGGAGTAGAGACCCAGTACTTC.

The chain carries TRBV6-1 and TRBJ2-2, with 8 bases that match TRBD1. Germline lookup yields CDR1 MNHNS and CDR2 SASEGT. The V and J ends lost 3 bases and 6 bases, in that order; junction bases with no gene match: 12. The CDR3 has 17 amino acids. CDR3 in amino acids: CASSDGQGNLLPGELFF. In DNA form, the CDR3 reads TGTGCCAGCAGTGATGGACAGGGTAACCTACTGCCCGGGGAGCTGTTTTTT.

V usage is TRBV6-6 and J usage is TRBJ2-7, with 8 bases matching TRBD1. Per germline, CDR1 MNHNY and CDR2 SVGAGI (reference sequence). The CDR3 is made up of 14 amino acids. With V trimmed by 7 bases and J by 1 base, 6 bases remained unmatched. This CDR3 is CASKPGQESYEQYF. CDR3 DNA: TGTGCCAGCAAGCCGGGACAGGAATCCTACGAGCAGTACTTC.

J is TRBJ2-1 and V is TRBV9; perhaps TRBD2 as D (6 bases). The length of the CDR3 is 15 residues. With 0 bases removed from V and 5 bases from J, the gap between germline ends came to 12 bases. Germline V lookup: CDR1 SGDLS, CDR2 YYNGEE. Written as DNA, the CDR3 is TGTGCCAGCAGCGTAGGGGGAGGACTCCACAATGAGCAGTTCTTC. Its translation is CASSVGGGLHNEQFF.

The chain couples TRBV9 to TRBJ2-1; the match to TRBD2 covers 14 bases. The CDR3 contains 16 residues. J was trimmed by 9 bases and V by 4 bases; bases with no gene match: 9. CDR1 is SGDLS and CDR2 is YYNGEE in the germline V gene. For the CDR3, the DNA is TGTGCCAGCAGCACCTGGGGACTAGCGGGAGATGGTGAGCAGTTCTTC. This sequence encodes CASSTWGLAGDGEQFF.

The chain combines TRBV27 with TRBJ2-1, with 11 bases identical to TRBD1. Trimming at V came to 5 bases and at J to 8 bases, leaving 5 bases not matched to a gene. The CDR3 sequence is 14 residues long. Germline loops: CDR1 MNHEY, CDR2 SMNVEV (reference sequence). The CDR3 reads CASSRTGGWDEQFF. The CDR3, as DNA: TGTGCCAGCAGTCGGACAGGGGGCTGGGATGAGCAGTTCTTC.

The CDR3 loop reads CASSPGVLGYEQYF. As DNA, the CDR3 is TGTGCCAGCAGTCCCGGGGTTTTAGGATACGAGCAGTACTTC. The chain couples TRBV28 to TRBJ2-7; TRBD2 is a possible D gene (5 bases). Trimming cost V 5 bases and J 4 bases, with 15 bases left between them. This CDR3 has 14 residues. Germline CDR1 MDHEN, CDR2 SYDVKM.

In the case of this clone: The CDR3 does not end in the conserved phenylalanine or tryptophan, so this is likely a read error. No DNA is shown, since the ends of the CDR3 on it are uncertain; the CDR3 is the one TCRdb lists. This chain joins TRBV27 and TRBJ2-7; the D call of TRBD1 is as the table states it, not checked on the DNA. The CDR3 sequence runs 8 residues, both termini included. Germline CDR1 MNHEY, CDR2 SMNVEV (reference sequence). The CDR3 sequence is CASSPDIP.

The CDR3 nucleotides are TGTGCCAGCAGCTTGTTTTGGGAGGGAAACAATGAGCAGTTCTTC. Translating it yields CASSLFWEGNNEQFF. The chain joins TRBV5-6 to TRBJ2-1; 7 nucleotides agree with TRBD2. The CDR3 runs to 15 residues. In germline, CDR1 is SGHDT, CDR2 YYEEEE. V was clipped by 1 base and J by 5 bases; unmatched bases: 6.

The V and J genes are TRBV11-3 and TRBJ2-7; D not resolved. There are 13 residues in the CDR3. V shed 4 bases and J shed 5 bases, with 12 bases lying between them. The V gene's germline CDR1 is SGHNT and CDR2 YENEEA. CDR3 sequence: CASSSGVGDEQYF. CDR3 sequence (DNA): TGTGCCAGCAGCTCCGGAGTAGGTGACGAGCAGTACTTC.

The rearrangement uses TRBV4-3 and TRBJ2-1; 7 bases fit TRBD2. The length of the CDR3 is 15 residues. J was trimmed by 8 bases and V by 0 bases; bases with no gene match: 7. Germline CDR1 reads LGHNA; CDR2 reads YSLEER. The CDR3, as DNA: TGCGCCAGCAGCCAAGAATGGACTAGGCACTATGAGCAGTTCTTC. Translating gives CASSQEWTRHYEQFF.